This T cell receptor beta chain was identified during a study of molecular identifiers for immune sequencing clone quantification. Looked up from germline, CDR1 is SNHLY and CDR2 is FYNNEI. V trimming: 7 bases; J trimming: 9 bases; junction bases outside the gene matches: 12. This CDR3 is 14 amino acids long. TCRdb fed the PCR reads into MiXCR, producing one record per CDR3 protein. This table has around 89,000 distinct CDR3 sequences, under 20% appearing once. J is TRBJ2-1 and V is TRBV2; 7 bases are shared with TRBD2. The receptor's source is a human donor in good health. Some libraries in this study had Jurkat cell RNA spiked in. Sequencing was performed on naive CD8+ T cells from blood, with Jurkat cell RNA spiked in. Noted subset: FACS-sorted CD8+CD4-CCR7+CD45RA+ naive T cells. The CDR3 DNA is TGTGCCAGCATAGAGCCTTTGTCTAGCGGTGAGCAGTTCTTC. Amino acids: CASIEPLSSGEQFF.